This is a list of T cell receptor beta chains from one sample in a study of blood T cells in healthy people across ages. TCRdb reprocessed the 5' RACE reads via MiXCR and lists one record per CDR3 protein. Of about 1.5 million distinct CDR3 sequences listed, roughly 43% are singletons. The sample consisted of blood. These receptors all come from a woman in her late teens or twenties in good health. Both conserved end residues are part of each CDR3. A D gene is named only where the DNA matches it firmly. A row's size may be missing; if present it is once, few, many or a size class.

v_gene: TRBV7-6; d_gene: TRBD1; abundance: once; j_gene: TRBJ2-5; CDR3aa: CASSSLPGTGAFVVQYF; CDR3nt: TGTGCCAGCAGCTCTCTGCCCGGGACAGGGGCCTTCGTAGTCCAGTACTTC
v_gene: TRBV6-2/TRBV6-3; d_gene: .; abundance: .; j_gene: TRBJ2-1; CDR3aa: CASRLTGSEQFF; CDR3nt: TGTGCCAGCAGACTCACAGGTTCTGAGCAGTTCTTC
v_gene: TRBV11-2; d_gene: .; abundance: few; j_gene: TRBJ2-1; CDR3aa: CASSGPNYNEQFF; CDR3nt: TGTGCCAGCAGCGGGCCCAATTACAATGAGCAGTTCTTC
v_gene: TRBV7-7; d_gene: TRBD2; abundance: .; j_gene: TRBJ2-1; CDR3aa: CASSCSSGSEQFF; CDR3nt: TGTGCTAGCAGCTGCTCTAGCGGGAGCGAGCAGTTCTTC
v_gene: TRBV25-1; d_gene: .; abundance: few; j_gene: TRBJ1-5; CDR3aa: CASSEGSHQPQHF; CDR3nt: TGTGCCAGCAGTGAGGGATCTCATCAGCCCCAGCATTTT
v_gene: TRBV6-5; d_gene: .; abundance: .; j_gene: TRBJ2-3; CDR3aa: CASSPSVGSHGDTQYF; CDR3nt: TGTGCCAGCAGCCCATCCGTGGGGTCCCACGGAGATACGCAGTATTTT
v_gene: TRBV20-1; d_gene: TRBD2; abundance: few; j_gene: TRBJ2-5; CDR3aa: CSASASSGGFRETQYF; CDR3nt: TGCAGTGCTAGCGCTTCTAGCGGGGGGTTCAGGGAGACCCAGTACTTC
v_gene: TRBV7-2; d_gene: .; abundance: .; j_gene: TRBJ2-3; CDR3aa: CASSLGEWLSTDTQYF; CDR3nt: TGTGCCAGCAGCTTGGGAGAATGGTTAAGCACAGATACGCAGTATTTT
v_gene: TRBV27; d_gene: .; abundance: few; j_gene: TRBJ2-1; CDR3aa: CASSSTPPEQFF; CDR3nt: TGTGCCAGCAGTTCGACTCCTCCTGAGCAGTTCTTC
v_gene: TRBV27; d_gene: .; abundance: .; j_gene: TRBJ2-7; CDR3aa: CASSPVPFYEQYF; CDR3nt: TGTGCCAGCAGTCCCGTCCCTTTCTACGAGCAGTACTTC
v_gene: TRBV4-1; d_gene: .; abundance: once; j_gene: TRBJ1-6; CDR3aa: CASSQGSPKSYNSPLHF; CDR3nt: TGCGCCAGCAGCCAAGGGTCTCCAAAATCCTATAATTCACCCCTCCACTTT
v_gene: TRBV12-3/TRBV12-4; d_gene: TRBD1; abundance: .; j_gene: TRBJ1-1; CDR3aa: CASTPGQVNTEAFF; CDR3nt: TGTGCCAGCACCCCGGGACAGGTGAACACTGAAGCTTTCTTT
v_gene: TRBV4-3; d_gene: .; abundance: .; j_gene: TRBJ1-4; CDR3aa: CASSQETGNNEKLFF; CDR3nt: TGCGCCAGCAGCCAAGAAACGGGAAATAATGAAAAACTGTTTTTT
v_gene: TRBV18; d_gene: .; abundance: .; j_gene: TRBJ1-6; CDR3aa: CASSPRQIDSPLHF; CDR3nt: TGTGCCAGCTCACCTCGCCAGATTGATTCACCCCTCCACTTT
v_gene: TRBV24-1; d_gene: .; abundance: .; j_gene: TRBJ2-2; CDR3aa: CATRDAATGELFF; CDR3nt: TGTGCCACCAGGGACGCTGCCACCGGGGAGCTGTTTTTT
v_gene: TRBV20-1; d_gene: .; abundance: .; j_gene: TRBJ2-7; CDR3aa: CSALPGLFSYEQYF; CDR3nt: TGCAGTGCCCTCCCGGGACTCTTCTCCTACGAGCAGTACTTC
v_gene: TRBV20-1; d_gene: .; abundance: .; j_gene: TRBJ1-1; CDR3aa: CSARGGAGVNTEAFF; CDR3nt: TGCAGTGCTAGGGGGGGCGCAGGCGTGAACACTGAAGCTTTCTTT
v_gene: TRBV7-2; d_gene: .; abundance: .; j_gene: TRBJ2-1; CDR3aa: CASSPPGRLNNEQFF; CDR3nt: TGTGCCAGCAGCCCACCGGGACGGCTTAACAATGAGCAGTTCTTC
v_gene: TRBV12-3/TRBV12-4; d_gene: .; abundance: few; j_gene: TRBJ2-1; CDR3aa: CASSALLGLNNEQFF; CDR3nt: TGTGCCAGCAGCGCCCTGTTAGGGCTTAACAATGAGCAGTTCTTC
v_gene: TRBV29-1; d_gene: .; abundance: .; j_gene: TRBJ1-2; CDR3aa: CSAAATDSRFLGYTF; CDR3nt: TGCAGCGCTGCCGCCACCGACAGCCGCTTTCTAGGCTACACCTTC
v_gene: TRBV29-1; d_gene: TRBD2; abundance: few; j_gene: TRBJ2-7; CDR3aa: CSAGELAAYEQYF; CDR3nt: TGCAGCGCCGGAGAACTAGCGGCCTACGAGCAGTACTTC
v_gene: TRBV5-1; d_gene: .; abundance: .; j_gene: TRBJ1-1; CDR3aa: CASLGRVHEAFF; CDR3nt: TGCGCCAGCTTGGGGAGGGTCCATGAAGCTTTCTTT
v_gene: TRBV15; d_gene: TRBD2; abundance: .; j_gene: TRBJ2-3; CDR3aa: CATSRDIPSGSTDTQYF; CDR3nt: TGTGCCACCAGCAGAGATATCCCTAGCGGGAGCACAGATACGCAGTATTTT
v_gene: TRBV7-7; d_gene: .; abundance: many; j_gene: TRBJ2-1; CDR3aa: CASSFGLNNEQFF; CDR3nt: TGTGCTAGCAGCTTCGGACTTAACAATGAGCAGTTCTTC
v_gene: TRBV15; d_gene: .; abundance: few; j_gene: TRBJ2-1; CDR3aa: CATSITGWSYNEQFF; CDR3nt: TGTGCCACCAGTATAACAGGGTGGTCCTACAATGAGCAGTTCTTC
v_gene: TRBV6-6; d_gene: .; abundance: few; j_gene: TRBJ2-3; CDR3aa: CASRGRTDTQYF; CDR3nt: TGTGCCTCCAGGGGACGCACAGATACGCAGTATTTT
v_gene: TRBV6-1; d_gene: .; abundance: few; j_gene: TRBJ2-3; CDR3aa: CASRFSPSSTDTQYF; CDR3nt: TGTGCCAGCAGATTTTCGCCTTCTAGCACAGATACGCAGTATTTT
v_gene: TRBV20-1; d_gene: TRBD2; abundance: few; j_gene: TRBJ2-1; CDR3aa: CSGLAGARNEQFF; CDR3nt: TGCAGTGGACTAGCGGGGGCGAGAAATGAGCAGTTCTTC
v_gene: TRBV29-1; d_gene: TRBD2; abundance: few; j_gene: TRBJ2-1; CDR3aa: CSVEREALEQFF; CDR3nt: TGCAGCGTAGAGCGGGAGGCTCTTGAGCAGTTCTTC
v_gene: TRBV4-3; d_gene: .; abundance: .; j_gene: TRBJ1-5; CDR3aa: CASSQERRQPQHF; CDR3nt: TGTGCCAGCAGCCAGGAAAGGCGGCAGCCCCAGCATTTT
v_gene: TRBV15; d_gene: .; abundance: .; j_gene: TRBJ2-7; CDR3aa: CATSNGLLSYEQYF; CDR3nt: TGTGCCACCAGCAACGGCCTCCTATCCTACGAGCAGTACTTC
v_gene: TRBV10-3; d_gene: .; abundance: .; j_gene: TRBJ2-1; CDR3aa: CAISDTGKDNEQFF; CDR3nt: TGTGCCATCAGTGATACAGGGAAGGACAATGAGCAGTTCTTC
v_gene: TRBV4-1; d_gene: TRBD2; abundance: few; j_gene: TRBJ2-1; CDR3aa: CASSQDFGLAGNEQFF; CDR3nt: TGCGCCAGCAGCCAAGATTTCGGACTAGCGGGCAATGAGCAGTTCTTC
v_gene: TRBV5-5; d_gene: TRBD1; abundance: .; j_gene: TRBJ2-7; CDR3aa: CASSLNRGRSGVQYF; CDR3nt: TGTGCCAGCAGCTTAAACAGGGGCAGATCAGGGGTGCAGTACTTC
v_gene: TRBV27; d_gene: .; abundance: few; j_gene: TRBJ2-3; CDR3aa: CASSLSPISTDTQYF; CDR3nt: TGTGCCAGCAGTTTAAGCCCGATTAGCACAGATACGCAGTATTTT
v_gene: TRBV7-2; d_gene: .; abundance: .; j_gene: TRBJ1-2; CDR3aa: CASSLGGPRSLSYGYTF; CDR3nt: TGTGCCAGCAGCTTAGGGGGACCTCGGAGCCTGAGTTATGGCTACACCTTC
v_gene: TRBV29-1; d_gene: .; abundance: .; j_gene: TRBJ1-2; CDR3aa: CSVGPGAYYGYTF; CDR3nt: TGCAGCGTGGGGCCGGGGGCCTACTATGGCTACACCTTC
v_gene: TRBV9; d_gene: .; abundance: many; j_gene: TRBJ2-1; CDR3aa: CASTANGHNEQFF; CDR3nt: TGTGCCAGCACCGCAAACGGGCACAATGAGCAGTTCTTC
v_gene: TRBV13; d_gene: .; abundance: .; j_gene: TRBJ1-2; CDR3aa: CASSLQQGFFDTF; CDR3nt: TGTGCCAGCAGCTTACAACAAGGGTTCTTCGACACCTTC
v_gene: TRBV6-1; d_gene: .; abundance: .; j_gene: TRBJ2-1; CDR3aa: CASMWGEPEQFF; CDR3nt: TGTGCCAGCATGTGGGGGGAGCCTGAGCAGTTCTTC
v_gene: TRBV5-1; d_gene: .; abundance: .; j_gene: TRBJ1-2; CDR3aa: CASSAGGLTGPNYGHTF; CDR3nt: TGCGCCAGCAGCGCCGGGGGGCTCACAGGGCCTAACTATGGCCACACCTTC
v_gene: TRBV7-8; d_gene: TRBD1; abundance: .; j_gene: TRBJ2-2; CDR3aa: CASSFGTGGITGELFF; CDR3nt: TGTGCCAGCAGTTTTGGGACAGGGGGTATCACCGGGGAGCTGTTTTTT
v_gene: TRBV2; d_gene: .; abundance: .; j_gene: TRBJ1-2; CDR3aa: CASSEMDGNYGYTF; CDR3nt: TGTGCCAGCAGTGAAATGGACGGCAACTATGGCTACACCTTC
v_gene: TRBV12-3/TRBV12-4; d_gene: TRBD1; abundance: .; j_gene: TRBJ1-2; CDR3aa: CASSPWTGGITNYGYTF; CDR3nt: TGTGCCAGCAGTCCCTGGACAGGGGGGATAACTAACTATGGCTACACCTTC
v_gene: TRBV7-8; d_gene: TRBD2; abundance: .; j_gene: TRBJ2-1; CDR3aa: CASSLASGGAPYNEQFF; CDR3nt: TGTGCCAGCAGCTTAGCTAGCGGGGGGGCCCCTTACAATGAGCAGTTCTTC
v_gene: TRBV12-3/TRBV12-4; d_gene: TRBD1; abundance: .; j_gene: TRBJ1-2; CDR3aa: CASSTPTGRYGYTF; CDR3nt: TGTGCCAGCAGTACTCCGACAGGGCGCTATGGCTACACCTTC
v_gene: TRBV12-3/TRBV12-4; d_gene: .; abundance: few; j_gene: TRBJ2-2; CDR3aa: CASSFLTTGELFF; CDR3nt: TGTGCCAGCAGTTTTCTGACTACCGGGGAGCTGTTTTTT
v_gene: TRBV7-2; d_gene: TRBD2; abundance: .; j_gene: TRBJ2-1; CDR3aa: CASSSGLAGVDNEQFF; CDR3nt: TGTGCCAGCAGCTCGGGACTAGCGGGAGTGGACAATGAGCAGTTCTTC
v_gene: TRBV20-1; d_gene: .; abundance: .; j_gene: TRBJ2-6; CDR3aa: CSAWAGYSSGANVLTF; CDR3nt: TGCAGTGCCTGGGCAGGCTACAGCTCTGGGGCCAACGTCCTGACTTTC
v_gene: TRBV5-1; d_gene: .; abundance: .; j_gene: TRBJ1-2; CDR3aa: CASNPAGGVYGYTF; CDR3nt: TGCGCCAGTAATCCAGCAGGAGGGGTCTATGGCTACACCTTC
v_gene: TRBV11-2; d_gene: .; abundance: .; j_gene: TRBJ1-4; CDR3aa: CASSSSTTNEKLFF; CDR3nt: TGTGCCAGCAGCTCCAGCACAACTAATGAAAAACTGTTTTTT
v_gene: TRBV7-2; d_gene: TRBD2; abundance: .; j_gene: TRBJ2-7; CDR3aa: CASSLVAGGPHEQYF; CDR3nt: TGTGCCAGCAGCTTAGTAGCGGGAGGGCCCCACGAGCAGTACTTC
v_gene: TRBV2; d_gene: .; abundance: .; j_gene: TRBJ1-1; CDR3aa: CASSPQGRWTEAFF; CDR3nt: TGTGCCAGCAGTCCCCAGGGGCGTTGGACTGAAGCTTTCTTT
v_gene: TRBV12-3/TRBV12-4; d_gene: TRBD2; abundance: .; j_gene: TRBJ2-7; CDR3aa: CASSFAVAGGGEQYF; CDR3nt: TGTGCCAGCAGTTTCGCGGTAGCGGGAGGAGGTGAGCAGTACTTC
v_gene: TRBV10-3; d_gene: .; abundance: .; j_gene: TRBJ1-1; CDR3aa: CAIRGTPGTNTEAFF; CDR3nt: TGTGCCATCAGGGGGACACCTGGAACGAACACTGAAGCTTTCTTT
v_gene: TRBV12-3/TRBV12-4; d_gene: TRBD1; abundance: .; j_gene: TRBJ1-5; CDR3aa: CASRPGQADQPQHF; CDR3nt: TGTGCCAGCAGACCTGGACAGGCTGATCAGCCCCAGCATTTT
v_gene: TRBV4-3; d_gene: .; abundance: few; j_gene: TRBJ2-1; CDR3aa: CASSPGGRLHYNEQFF; CDR3nt: TGCGCCAGCAGCCCCGGGGGACGTCTCCACTACAATGAGCAGTTCTTC
v_gene: TRBV12-3/TRBV12-4; d_gene: .; abundance: .; j_gene: TRBJ1-2; CDR3aa: CVSSLGPNYGYTF; CDR3nt: TGTGTCAGCAGTTTAGGACCGAACTATGGCTACACCTTC
v_gene: TRBV28; d_gene: TRBD1; abundance: .; j_gene: TRBJ2-4; CDR3aa: CASSGTGGAKNIQYF; CDR3nt: TGTGCCAGCAGCGGGACAGGGGGTGCCAAAAACATTCAGTACTTC